The 23 T cell receptor beta chains reported below all come from one sample, sequenced in a study of blood T cells in healthy people across ages. Using a J-beta primer mix together with a sample-barcoded 5' primer, a second PCR was run for about 6 to 11 cycles. TCRdb itself ran the 5' RACE reads through MiXCR, one entry per CDR3 protein. Of around 1,000,000 distinct CDR3 sequences detected, less than 45% appear once; the ten largest clones hold approximately 14%. The sequencing input was blood. The receptors were gathered from a man aged 18 to 29 in good health.

The V and J genes are TRBV25-1 and TRBJ1-4; no reliable D call. The germline gives CDR1 MGHDK, CDR2 SYGVNS. This CDR3 is built from 16 residues. Trimming took 4 bases from V and 8 from J, leaving 20 bases between them. The CDR3 nucleotides read TGTGCCAGCAGTGGACCCCCGGGATACGCAGAAGAAAAACTGTTTTTT. Protein product: CASSGPPGYAEEKLFF.

The chain has TRBV28 and TRBJ1-5, with D maybe TRBD1 (6 bases). This CDR3 has 15 residues. V lost 8 bases and J lost 4, with 18 bases in between. CDR1 and CDR2 (germline): MDHEN, SYDVKM. CDR3 DNA sequence: TGTGCCAGCCGAGATCAGGGGCCACCGAATCAGCCCCAGCATTTT. This sequence encodes CASRDQGPPNQPQHF.

This chain joins TRBV2 and TRBJ2-3; TRBD2 might be the D (5 bases). V dropped 8 bases and J dropped 1 base, with 13 bases sitting between them. The CDR3 loop spans 14 amino acids. Germline V CDR1 and CDR2: SNHLY, FYNNEI. Written as DNA, the CDR3 is TGTGCCAGCCCCGAGGGAGCGCGCACAGATACGCAGTATTTT. Its translation: CASPEGARTDTQYF.

This chain links TRBV5-1 with TRBJ1-5; D is perhaps TRBD1 (5 bases). V lost 1 base and J 6 bases, leaving 8 bases between the germline ends. Looked up from germline, CDR1 is SGHRS and CDR2 is YFSETQ. This CDR3 has 13 amino acids. DNA for the CDR3: TGCGCCAGCAGCTTGCTGGGGGGTCAGCCCCAGCATTTT. Protein: CASSLLGGQPQHF.

The chain combines TRBV6-6 with TRBJ2-3; D might be TRBD2 (5 bases). V lost 6 bases to trimming and J lost 2 bases, with 9 bases between them. CDR1 is MNHNY and CDR2 is SVGAGI in the germline V gene (reference sequence). This CDR3 comprises 13 residues. The CDR3 here is CASRDLLTDTQYF. The CDR3, as DNA: TGTGCCAGCAGGGACTTGCTCACAGATACGCAGTATTTT.

About this clonotype: An end of the junction differs from the germline gene, which may be a read error. This chain connects TRBV29-1 to TRBJ2-1, with 8 bases matching TRBD2. Germline V gene lookup returns CDR1 SQVTM and CDR2 ANQGSEA. This CDR3 region has 16 residues. The CDR3 nucleotides are TGCGGCGTTGCTTCAGGAGCGGGGGCCGTATACAATGAGCAGTTCTTC. Encoded protein: CGVASGAGAVYNEQFF.

The V and J genes are TRBV5-1 and TRBJ1-2; D is unresolved. Trimming pared 4 bases from V and 3 bases from J, leaving 13 bases between. Germline lookup yields CDR1 SGHRS and CDR2 YFSETQ. The CDR3 contains 14 residues. DNA for the CDR3: TGCGCCAGCAGCCCTGTGGGAGGTGACTATGGCTACACCTTC. Protein sequence: CASSPVGGDYGYTF.

The chain couples TRBV6-1 to TRBJ1-2; 7 bases match TRBD1. Germline CDR1 reads MNHNS; CDR2 reads SASEGT. Germline trimming cut 0 bases from V and 8 bases from J; bases unmatched to any gene: 6. This CDR3 is built from 14 residues. The CDR3 is CASSEALQGSGYTF. CDR3 DNA sequence: TGTGCCAGCAGTGAAGCCTTACAGGGGAGCGGCTACACCTTC.

This clonotype was observed a few times. This chain joins TRBV16 and TRBJ1-4, with D tentatively TRBD1 (5 bases). The germline V gene has CDR1 KGHSY and CDR2 FQNENV. V lost 3 bases, J lost 4 bases, and 15 bases lay in between. CDR3 length: 16 amino acids. The CDR3, as DNA: TGTGCCAGCAGCCAGGGGCCTCCGGACGGTAATGAAAAACTGTTTTTT. Translated: CASSQGPPDGNEKLFF.

The chain's CDR3 is CASSPVASQSAQHF. The CDR3 region has the DNA TGTGCCAGCAGCCCCGTGGCGTCTCAATCAGCCCAGCATTTT. This chain links TRBV6-2 or TRBV6-3 with TRBJ1-5, with unresolved D. Germline CDR1 reads MNHEY; CDR2 reads SVGEGT. Trimming removed 6 bases at V and 11 bases at J, with 20 bases between. The CDR3 extends over 14 amino acids.

This rearrangement joins TRBV5-6 to TRBJ2-7; D unclear. The V gene's germline CDR1 is SGHDT and CDR2 YYEEEE. V was cut by 0 bases and J by 3 bases, with 10 bases left in between. There are 14 residues in the CDR3. The CDR3 DNA sequence: TGTGCCAGCAGCTTGGGCTCCGCCCACTACGAGCAGTACTTC. This translates into CASSLGSAHYEQYF.

This clonotype showed up just a few times. The CDR3 protein is CATSRGHSGDEQFF. The CDR3 nucleotides are TGTGCCACCAGCCGAGGTCATTCCGGGGATGAGCAGTTCTTC. The chain joins TRBV15 to TRBJ2-1, with D perhaps matching TRBD2 (5 bases). With 5 bases removed from V and 8 bases from J, the gap between germline ends came to 16 bases. Germline V gene lookup returns CDR1 LNHNV and CDR2 YYDKDF (reference sequence). The CDR3 has 14 residues.

This clonotype was picked up a small number of times. The chain has TRBV5-5 and TRBJ1-1, with D unresolved. CDR1 SGHKS and CDR2 YYEKEE come from the germline V gene (reference sequence). V was clipped by 4 bases and J by 4 bases, with 14 bases between them. The CDR3 extends over 14 amino acids. CDR3 sequence reads: CASSPAGFGTEAFF. DNA of the CDR3: TGTGCCAGCAGCCCCGCGGGATTTGGCACTGAAGCTTTCTTT.

This clonotype was detected a few times. The chain couples TRBV7-2 to TRBJ2-2; possibly TRBD2 for D (5 bases). Germline CDR1 is SGHTA and CDR2 is FQGNSA. V lost 6 bases to trimming and J lost 0 bases, with 8 bases between them. The CDR3 is made up of 14 amino acids. Written as DNA, the CDR3 is TGTGCCAGCAGTCCTAGCCCGAACACCGGGGAGCTGTTTTTT. Translating gives CASSPSPNTGELFF.

This chain links TRBV6-6 with TRBJ1-5; 7 positions agree with TRBD1. This CDR3 contains 16 residues. Per germline, CDR1 MNHNY and CDR2 SVGAGI (reference sequence). Trimming took 5 bases from V and 7 from J; bases not matched to a gene: 14. The CDR3 DNA sequence: TGTGCCAGCAGTCCCACCCTGGGACAGCCCAAGCAGCCCCAGCATTTT. The encoded protein is CASSPTLGQPKQPQHF.

The rearrangement links TRBV6-2 or TRBV6-3 to TRBJ1-5; D is ambiguous. V was cut by 7 bases and J by 2 bases, with 15 bases left in between. Germline V CDR1 and CDR2: MNHEY, SVGEGT. CDR3 length: 15 residues. The CDR3 DNA follows: TGTGCCAGCACCAACAACCCCGGGGGCAATCAGCCCCAGCATTTT. This encodes CASTNNPGGNQPQHF.

The genes are TRBV7-8 and TRBJ1-4, with D unclear. Germline values: CDR1 SGHVS, CDR2 FQNEAQ. The CDR3 totals 15 residues. V was pared by 1 base and J by 5 bases, with 11 bases between. The CDR3 DNA sequence: TGTGCCAGCAGCTTAGTGACGCAGCCGAATGAAAAACTGTTTTTT. Translating gives CASSLVTQPNEKLFF.

J is TRBJ1-4 and V is TRBV12-3 or TRBV12-4; 7 positions match TRBD1. Losses at the gene ends were 5 bases for V and 9 bases for J; bases not matched to a gene: 15. The CDR3 is 16 amino acids. The CDR3 bases are TGTGCCAGCAGTCCCGGGGACAGAGTGAAGGGGAAAAAACTGTTTTTT. Residues: CASSPGDRVKGKKLFF.

In this sample, this clonotype turned up a few times. The rearrangement uses TRBV6-2 or TRBV6-3 and TRBJ1-2, with D hard to call. Germline loops: CDR1 MNHEY, CDR2 SVGEGT. V was cut by 5 bases and J by 6 bases, with 10 bases left in between. This CDR3 is built from 12 residues. CDR3 sequence: CASSGSSNGYTF. The CDR3 nucleotides are TGTGCCAGCAGTGGATCATCGAATGGCTACACCTTC.

CDR3 amino acids: CSADTGLNTQYF. The DNA of the CDR3 is TGCAGTGCTGATACAGGGTTAAATACGCAGTATTTT. The chain has TRBV20-1 and TRBJ2-3; TRBD1 might be the D (6 bases). The germline V gene has CDR1 DFQATT and CDR2 SNEGSKA (reference sequence). The V end was cut by 5 bases, the J end by 7 bases, with 13 bases between. This CDR3 has 12 amino acids.

This chain uses TRBV7-2 with TRBJ1-5; D not certain. V lost 5 bases to trimming and J lost 0 bases, with 11 bases between them. Germline CDR1 SGHTA, CDR2 FQGNSA. The CDR3 loop spans 15 amino acids. CDR3 in DNA: TGTGCCAGCAGCGCTGAGGCGGCTAGCAATCAGCCCCAGCATTTT. It is translated as CASSAEAASNQPQHF. Complete variable domain (other parts from reference TRBV7-2 and TRBJ1-5): GAGVSQSPSNKVTEKGKDVELRCDPISGHTALYWYRQSLGQGLEFLIYFQGNSAPDKSGLPSDRFSAERTGGSVSTLTIQRTQQEDSAVYLCASSAEAASNQPQHFGDGTRLSIL.

V is TRBV3-1 and J is TRBJ2-5; perhaps D is TRBD1 or TRBD2 (5 bases each). V lost 6 bases and J lost 3, with 17 bases in between. The CDR3 length is 15 residues. The germline V gene encodes CDR1 LGHDT and CDR2 YNNKEL (reference sequence). The CDR3 reads CASSSTFGTKETQYF. CDR3 DNA sequence: TGTGCCAGCAGTAGCACATTCGGGACCAAAGAGACCCAGTACTTC.

This chain joins TRBV12-3 or TRBV12-4 and TRBJ1-1, with 8 nucleotides matching TRBD1. The CDR3 is made up of 13 amino acids. V shed 7 bases and J 6 bases; nucleotides not matched to a gene: 7. The CDR3 bases are TGTGCCAGCATCAGGGGGCGAGGACCTGAAGCTTTCTTT. Protein: CASIRGRGPEAFF.